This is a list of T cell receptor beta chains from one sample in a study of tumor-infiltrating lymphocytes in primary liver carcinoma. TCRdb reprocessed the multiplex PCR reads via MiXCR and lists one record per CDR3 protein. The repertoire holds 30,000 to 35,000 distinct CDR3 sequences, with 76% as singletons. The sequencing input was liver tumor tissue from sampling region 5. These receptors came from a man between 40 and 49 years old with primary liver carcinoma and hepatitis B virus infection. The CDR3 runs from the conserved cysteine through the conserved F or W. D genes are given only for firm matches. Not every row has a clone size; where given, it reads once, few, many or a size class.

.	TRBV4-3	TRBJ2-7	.	TGTGCCAGCAGGCAAGATCGGGAGACTTCCTACGAGCAGTACTTC	CASRQDRETSYEQYF
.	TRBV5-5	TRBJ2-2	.	TGTGCCAGCAGCTTGAGACAGAGGAACACCGGGGAGTTGTTTTTT	CASSLRQRNTGELFF
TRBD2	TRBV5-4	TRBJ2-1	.	TGTGAAAGCAGCACGGGACTAGCGGGAGCCAATGAGCAGTTCTTT	CESSTGLAGANEQFF
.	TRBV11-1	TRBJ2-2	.	TGTGCCAGCAGCTTTGCAGAGGTTACCGGGGAGTTGTTTTTT	CASSFAEVTGELFF
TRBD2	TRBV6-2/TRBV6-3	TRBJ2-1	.	TGTGCCAGCAGCCCCCGACTAGCGGACGTCTACAATGAACAGTTCTTC	CASSPRLADVYNEQFF
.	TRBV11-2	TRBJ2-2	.	TGTGTCATCAGCTTGACGGACACCGGGGAGCTATTTTTT	CVISLTDTGELFF
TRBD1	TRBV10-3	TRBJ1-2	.	TGTACCATCAGTGCGACAGGGACGGACGGATATGGCTACACCTTC	CTISATGTDGYGYTF
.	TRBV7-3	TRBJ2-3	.	TGTGCCGGCAGCTTAGGACACTACACAGGTACGCAGTATTTT	CAGSLGHYTGTQYF
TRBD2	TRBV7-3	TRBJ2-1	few	TGTGCCAGCAGCCCGAAGCGGGGCCCCCTGTACAATGAGCAGTTCTTC	CASSPKRGPLYNEQFF
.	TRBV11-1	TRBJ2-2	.	TGTGCCAGCAGCATTATAGGCGTTACCGGGGAGCTGTTTTTT	CASSIIGVTGELFF
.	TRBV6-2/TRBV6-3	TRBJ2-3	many	TGTGCCAGCAGCCCCTTCACGCCCCGACGAAGTGCCACAGATACGCAGTATTTT	CASSPFTPRRSATDTQYF
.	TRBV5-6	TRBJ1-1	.	TGTGCCAGCAGCATACGGAAGACTGAAGCTTTCTTT	CASSIRKTEAFF
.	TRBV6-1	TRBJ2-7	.	.	CACKVGQGITKEYF
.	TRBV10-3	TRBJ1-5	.	TGTCCCATCAGTGAGTATGAGGGCGGTCAGCCCCAGCACTTT	CPISEYEGGQPQHF
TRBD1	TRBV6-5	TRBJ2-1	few	TGTGCCAACAGTTACTCGACAGGGGGTCCTATAAATGGGCAGTTCTTC	CANSYSTGGPINGQFF